This T cell receptor beta chain was identified in a study of cytomegalovirus exposure and HLA in healthy donors (dated by TCRdb to about 2017). Regarding the research as a whole: According to an earlier analysis of a few hundred of the donors, some 180 million T cells yielded some 120 million unique TCR beta sequences and 276 Gb of sequence data. HLA typing included class I and class II loci at four-digit resolution. Of the 350 to 450 genotyped donors, approximately 81% were placed in the genetic ancestry cluster associated with self-reported Caucasian donors. The T cell repertoires of some 670 subjects were profiled by immunosequencing and related to cytomegalovirus serostatus. In an earlier analysis of roughly 600 of the donors, high-throughput TCR beta sequencing was used to judge whether each TCR beta V gene segment behaved as functional or pseudogenic. Alongside the repertoire data, information on donor age, sex, ethnicity and CMV serostatus was compiled. About 5 DR-DQ haplotypes were handled as single units for association and clustering, since linkage in the cohort was strong. In a later analysis, previously published TCR beta repertoires from 600 to 850 donors were re-analyzed and high-resolution HLA genotyping was added so that TCR occurrence patterns could be studied. A separate validation cohort of approximately 120 different subjects was used in addition to the 666-subject first cohort. The study was designed to test whether signatures of past pathogen exposure could be identified by cataloging public T cell receptors. On average, roughly 200,000 unique TCR beta nucleotide sequences were sequenced per donor among about 400 genotyped donors of the cohort, with roughly a sixth of those sequences being non-productive. A later genetic analysis took genome-wide SNP genotypes for about 55% of the 666 donors and used that subset as a discovery cohort. The study combined high-throughput TCR immunosequencing, statistical association of individual TCRs with disease status, and machine learning to predict cytomegalovirus infection status. The number of donors typed differed by locus, with about 629-630 for A, B, C, DRB1 and DQB1, over 500 for DQA1, over 600 for DPA1, and under 490 for DPB1. An early release that covered about 600 HLA-typed donors contained approximately 300 gigabases of sequencing data and about 84 million unique TCR sequences. Rather than using new phenotypic data, the later analysis identified candidate immune exposures from TCR beta sequences and from how often those sequences occurred across donors. All discovery cohort repertoires had been generated on a single sequencing platform. Points the paper makes about the study in general: A few of the identified cytomegalovirus-associated TCR beta chains were confirmed in vitro to be specific for cytomegalovirus antigens. The authors suggested that the approach could potentially be extended to other disease states and immunological phenotypes. A later analysis found that TCR association rates varied across HLA loci, with DRB1 alleles showing the most associated TCRs and HLA-C alleles the fewest. Because the 87-base-pair reads could not distinguish some IMGT-functional V segments, including TRBV6-2 and TRBV6-3, those segments were excluded. A later genetic analysis reported fewer N-insertions in productive TCRs among donors in an Asian-associated ancestry cluster than the roughly 640-donor mean. In a later analysis, several top co-occurrence clusters were reported to appear linked to parvovirus B19, influenza, CMV and Epstein-Barr virus. In a later analysis, HLA-associated TCR beta chains showed more clonal expansion and lower generation probabilities than non-associated chains that were equally common. This cohort had only TCR beta chains sequenced, and the lack of alpha or paired-chain data limited which features could be detected. V-gene and J-gene trimming of TCR beta chains was associated with a missense DCLRE1C variant in a later genetic analysis, and the association was replicated in an independent cohort. In an earlier analysis of about 600 of the donors, most TCR beta V segments appeared in productive rearrangements about 87% or about 30% of the time, broadly matching IMGT annotations. Because counts were too low, about 18 rarely observed V segments, including chromosome 9 orphons, were left out of the earlier analysis of 500 to 750 of the donors. The classifier was reported to diagnose cytomegalovirus status with high specificity and sensitivity in both the original and validation cohorts. In a later analysis, most CMV-associated TCR beta chains were found to appear HLA-restricted, with HLA associations seemingly driven largely by CMV exposure. A later analysis associated some 17,000 TCR beta sequences with specific HLA alleles at a false discovery rate of 0.05. Most TCR sequences were seen in very few donors, while some public TCRs were found in many individuals. A further reported finding was that TCR beta sequences accurately predicted the HLA-A and HLA-B alleles for most subjects in the first cohort. The only immune exposure information available for the cohort was CMV serostatus. HLA typing was unavailable for some donors at each locus, so association tests used only the typed subset. The study gave a list of 150 to 200 TCR beta chains associated with cytomegalovirus. A group of highly shared sequence variants was considered likely to be a technical artifact of the sequencing pipeline. Correlated functional status among segregating V segments might be attributable to linkage disequilibrium, but an unknown experimental factor could not be ruled out. When HLA alleles, especially DR and DQ, strongly co-occurred, attributing TCR associations to individual alleles was difficult. The presence/absence analyses assumed that sequencing depth was roughly uniform across donors, and that assumption may not be true.

This clone has a handful of counts. Its antigen is still unknown. Base qualities were left out, and no much larger clone turns up one base away. CDR1 and CDR2, per the germline V gene (reference sequence), are LNHDA and SQIVND. V gives up 5 bases and J gives up 0 bases, and the segment between their germline ends measures 11 bases. The CDR3 contains 15 residues, cysteine and phenylalanine counted. Only the CDR3 portion is preserved as DNA: 45 bases, with reading frame beginning at the first base. Library preparation was by the immunoSEQ multiplex PCR assay. A mixture of 60 forward primers for TCR Vbeta segments and 13 reverse primers for TCR Jbeta segments was used in the multiplex PCR. Amplification of the CDR3 region of rearranged TCR beta genes was performed with a multiplex PCR assay on genomic DNA. The amplified TCR beta libraries were sequenced on the Illumina HiSeq System as 87-base-pair reads. Regarding the original processing steps: A later analysis counted about 80 million unique TCR beta chains across the 500 to 850 repertoires, and roughly 10 million of these chains were shared by at least two donors. Raw reads were error-corrected and collapsed into unique sequences by a nearest-neighbor algorithm in which closely related sequences were merged to remove PCR and sequencing errors. Alignment of CDR3 sequences to IMGT reference sequences was used to assign V, D and J gene segments. For a sequence to be retained, a match of at least six nucleotides was required to both a V gene segment and a J gene segment. Rearrangements were called productive when the CDR3 lacked stop codons and stayed in frame with V and J; all others were non-productive. CDR3 was defined according to IMGT convention as the region running from the second conserved V-encoded cysteine to the conserved J-encoded phenylalanine. Sequences without an unambiguous match to a single V gene segment were excluded from the earlier analysis of approximately 560 of the donors. In an earlier analysis of about 590 of the donors, a V segment was called functional when productive rearrangements were above 56.7%, and segregating when the standard deviation between donors exceeded 5%. A statistical classification framework was developed to diagnose cytomegalovirus status using the catalog of TCR beta chain sequences. In a later analysis, V and J genes were assigned by comparing TCR nucleotide sequences against IMGT/GENE-DB human TR gene sequences. In a later analysis, CDR3 sequences and most-parsimonious VDJ recombination scenarios were assigned using the TCRdist pipeline. In a later analysis, each TCR beta chain was defined by its CDR3 amino acid sequence together with its V-gene family, and reads without a unique V-gene family were excluded. In a later analysis, approximately 590 highly shared, low-generation-probability nucleotide sequences were removed to address suspected cross-contamination and a sequencing artifact. In a later analysis, a clonal expansion index was calculated for each public chain from normalized within-repertoire ranks of inferred template counts. Generation probabilities in a later analysis came from a VDJ recombination model fitted to out-of-frame rearrangements, and those results were checked against IGoR. Hypergeometric tests were used in a later analysis to score TCR-TCR, TCR-HLA and TCR-CMV co-occurrence, with a repertoire-size bias correction applied to the TCR pairs. A later analysis estimated false discovery rates by permuting HLA or CMV assignments 20 times. In a later analysis, co-occurring TCRs were grouped using DBSCAN, with TCRdist sequence similarity added in when clustering inside HLA-allele-positive subsets. Co-occurrence clustering excluded repertoires with fewer than 30,000 or more than 120,000 public chains, plus five with anomalous nucleotide sharing. TCRdb obtained this table from immuneACCESS and retained in-frame rearrangements with V and J assigned. These tables miss some clones; where compared with another copy, unresolved V genes account for less than half of the shortfall, and the remainder is unexplained. V, J and clone size derive from that table, while D and trimming were established from the DNA sequence. Within this sample are 90,000 or so clones, with about 80% of them counted one time only. Roughly 25% of the sample rests with the top ten.

In total, just over 650 healthy bone marrow donors made up the cohort. At the time of sampling, all cohort members were nominally healthy, though unrecorded immune exposures were likely present. The donor was CMV seropositive and was included in the group of 250 to 300 seropositive cohort members. A peripheral blood sample was provided by each donor, and peripheral blood mononuclear cells were used for TCR beta sequencing. The Qiagen DNeasy Blood Extraction Kit was used to extract genomic DNA from the blood cell samples. The sequence links TRBV19 to TRBJ1-5, and possibly TRBD1, on 6 matching bases. The sequenced material came from PBMCs. This clonotype was sampled from a woman aged 50 to 60 in good health and CMV-seropositive. The nucleotide sequence is given as TGTGCCAGTAGTCTACAGGGTTTTAGCAATCAGCCCCAGCATTTT. It codes for CASSLQGFSNQPQHF.